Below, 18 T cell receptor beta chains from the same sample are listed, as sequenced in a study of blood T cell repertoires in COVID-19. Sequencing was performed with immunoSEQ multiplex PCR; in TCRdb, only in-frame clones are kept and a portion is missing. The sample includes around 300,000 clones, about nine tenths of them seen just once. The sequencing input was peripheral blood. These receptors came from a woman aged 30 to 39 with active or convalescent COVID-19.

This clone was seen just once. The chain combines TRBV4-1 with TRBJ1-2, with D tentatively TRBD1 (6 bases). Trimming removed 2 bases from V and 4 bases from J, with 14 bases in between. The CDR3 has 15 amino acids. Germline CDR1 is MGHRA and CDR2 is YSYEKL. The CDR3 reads CASSQTSGGTYGYTF. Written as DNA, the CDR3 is TGCGCCAGCAGCCAAACTTCGGGGGGCACCTATGGCTACACCTTC.

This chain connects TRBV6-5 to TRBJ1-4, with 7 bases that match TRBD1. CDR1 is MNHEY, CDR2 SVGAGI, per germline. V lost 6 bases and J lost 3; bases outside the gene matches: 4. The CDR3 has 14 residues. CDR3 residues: CASRSQGSNEKLFF. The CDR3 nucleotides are TGTGCCAGCAGGTCACAGGGGTCTAATGAAAAACTGTTTTTT.

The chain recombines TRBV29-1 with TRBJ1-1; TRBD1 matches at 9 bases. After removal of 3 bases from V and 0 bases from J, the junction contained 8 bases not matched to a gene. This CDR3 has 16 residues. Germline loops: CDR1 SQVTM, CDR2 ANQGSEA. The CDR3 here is CSVDTGGGVLNTEAFF. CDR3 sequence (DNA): TGCAGCGTTGACACAGGGGGCGGAGTGTTGAACACTGAAGCTTTCTTT. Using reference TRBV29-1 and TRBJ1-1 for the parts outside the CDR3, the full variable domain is SAVISQKPSRDICQRGTSLTIQCQVDSQVTMMFWYRQQPGQSLTLIATANQGSEATYESGFVIDKFPISRPNLTFSTLTVSNMSPEDSSIYLCSVDTGGGVLNTEAFFGQGTRLTVV.

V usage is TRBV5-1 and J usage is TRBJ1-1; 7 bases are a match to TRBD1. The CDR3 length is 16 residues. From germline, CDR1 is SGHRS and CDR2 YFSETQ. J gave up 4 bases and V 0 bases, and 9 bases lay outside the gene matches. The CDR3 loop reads CASSLDGYRGFTEAFF. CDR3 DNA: TGCGCCAGCAGCTTGGATGGATACAGGGGATTCACTGAAGCTTTCTTT.

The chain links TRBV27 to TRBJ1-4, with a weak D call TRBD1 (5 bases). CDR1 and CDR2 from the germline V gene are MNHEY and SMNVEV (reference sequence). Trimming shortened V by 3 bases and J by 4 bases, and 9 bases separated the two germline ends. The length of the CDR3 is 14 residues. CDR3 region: CASSLGRGNEKLFF. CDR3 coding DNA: TGTGCCAGCAGTTTGGGGCGGGGTAATGAAAAACTGTTTTTT.

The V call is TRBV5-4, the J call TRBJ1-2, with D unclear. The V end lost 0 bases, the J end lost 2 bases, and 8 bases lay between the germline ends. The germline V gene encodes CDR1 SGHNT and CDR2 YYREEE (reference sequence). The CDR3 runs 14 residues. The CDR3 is CASSLDGSNYGYTF. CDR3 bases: TGTGCCAGCAGCTTGGACGGTTCCAACTATGGCTACACCTTC. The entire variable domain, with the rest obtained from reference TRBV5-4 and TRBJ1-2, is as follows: ETGVTQSPTHLIKTRGQQVTLRCSSQSGHNTVSWYQQALGQGPQFIFQYYREEENGRGNFPPRFSGLQFPNYSSELNVNALELDDSALYLCASSLDGSNYGYTFGSGTRLTVV.

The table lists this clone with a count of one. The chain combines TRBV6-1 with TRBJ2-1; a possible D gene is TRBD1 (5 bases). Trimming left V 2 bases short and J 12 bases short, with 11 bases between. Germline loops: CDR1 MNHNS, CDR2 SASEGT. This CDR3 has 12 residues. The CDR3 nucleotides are TGTGCCAGCAGTGAACTACAGGCGAGGCAGTTCTTC. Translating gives CASSELQARQFF.

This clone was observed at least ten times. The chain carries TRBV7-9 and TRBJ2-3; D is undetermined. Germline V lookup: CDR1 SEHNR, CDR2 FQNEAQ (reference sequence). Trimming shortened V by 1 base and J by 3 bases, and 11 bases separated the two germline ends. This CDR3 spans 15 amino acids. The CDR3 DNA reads TGTGCCAGCAGCTTAGGGTACCAGTTGACAGATACGCAGTATTTT. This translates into CASSLGYQLTDTQYF.

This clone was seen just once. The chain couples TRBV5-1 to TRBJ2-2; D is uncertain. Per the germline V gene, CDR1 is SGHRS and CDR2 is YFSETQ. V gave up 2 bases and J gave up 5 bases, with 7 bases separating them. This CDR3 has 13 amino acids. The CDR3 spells CASSFRGTGELFF. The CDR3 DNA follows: TGCGCCAGCAGCTTTAGAGGTACCGGGGAGCTGTTTTTT.

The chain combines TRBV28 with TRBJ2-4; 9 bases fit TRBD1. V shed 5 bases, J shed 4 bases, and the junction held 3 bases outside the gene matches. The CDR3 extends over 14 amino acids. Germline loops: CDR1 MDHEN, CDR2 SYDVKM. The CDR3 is CASSVTGGKNIQYF. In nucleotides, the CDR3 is TGTGCCAGCAGTGTGACAGGGGGGAAAAACATTCAGTACTTC.

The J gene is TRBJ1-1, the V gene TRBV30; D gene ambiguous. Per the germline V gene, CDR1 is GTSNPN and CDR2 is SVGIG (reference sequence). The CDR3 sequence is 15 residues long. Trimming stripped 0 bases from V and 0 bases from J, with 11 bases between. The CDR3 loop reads CAWSVAGQMNTEAFF. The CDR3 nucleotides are TGTGCCTGGAGTGTGGCTGGGCAAATGAACACTGAAGCTTTCTTT.

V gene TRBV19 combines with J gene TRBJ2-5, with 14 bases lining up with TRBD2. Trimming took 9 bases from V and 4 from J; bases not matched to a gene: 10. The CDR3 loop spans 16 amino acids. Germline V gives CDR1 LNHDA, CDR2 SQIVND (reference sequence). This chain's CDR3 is CASKRTSGGPPETQYF. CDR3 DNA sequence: TGTGCCAGCAAACGGACTAGCGGGGGGCCGCCAGAGACCCAGTACTTC.

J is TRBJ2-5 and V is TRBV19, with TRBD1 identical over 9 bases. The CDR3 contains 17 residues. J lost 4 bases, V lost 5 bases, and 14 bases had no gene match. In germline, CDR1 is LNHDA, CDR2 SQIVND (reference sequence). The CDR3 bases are TGTGCCAGTAGTGGGTCTCGGGACAGGGTTGATGGAGAGACCCAGTACTTC. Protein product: CASSGSRDRVDGETQYF.

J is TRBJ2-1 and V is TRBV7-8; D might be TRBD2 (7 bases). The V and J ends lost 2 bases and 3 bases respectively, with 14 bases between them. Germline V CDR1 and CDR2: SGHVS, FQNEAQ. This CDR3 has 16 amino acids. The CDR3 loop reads CASSLKGGGDYNEQFF. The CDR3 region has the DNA TGTGCCAGCAGCTTAAAGGGAGGGGGGGACTACAATGAGCAGTTCTTC.

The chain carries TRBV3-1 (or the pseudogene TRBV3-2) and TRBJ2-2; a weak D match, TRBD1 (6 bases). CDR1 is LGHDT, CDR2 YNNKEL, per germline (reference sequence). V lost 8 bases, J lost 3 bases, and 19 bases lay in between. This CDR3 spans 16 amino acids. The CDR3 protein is CASGDRTVVHTGELFF. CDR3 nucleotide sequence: TGTGCCAGCGGGGACCGGACAGTGGTACACACCGGGGAGCTGTTTTTT.

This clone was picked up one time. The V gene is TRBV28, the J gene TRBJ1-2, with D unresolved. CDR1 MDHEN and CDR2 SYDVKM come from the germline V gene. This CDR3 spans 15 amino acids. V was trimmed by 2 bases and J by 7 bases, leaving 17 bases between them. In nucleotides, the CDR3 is TGTGCCAGCAGTTTAGGGCCAGGAGGTCACCGTGGCTACACCTTC. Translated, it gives CASSLGPGGHRGYTF.

The CDR3 coding sequence is TGCGCCAGCAGCCAACGTACAGGCTCTGGGGCCAACGTCCTGACTTTC. It translates to CASSQRTGSGANVLTF. The chain carries TRBV4-3 and TRBJ2-6; TRBD1 might be the D (5 bases). Deletions cut 2 bases from V and 0 bases from J, with 8 bases between. CDR1 LGHNA and CDR2 YSLEER come from the germline V gene. The CDR3 is made up of 16 amino acids.

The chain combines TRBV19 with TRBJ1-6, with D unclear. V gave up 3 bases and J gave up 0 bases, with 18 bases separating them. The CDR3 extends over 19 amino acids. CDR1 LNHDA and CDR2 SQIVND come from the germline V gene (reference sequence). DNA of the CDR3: TGTGCCAGTAGTATTTTTTCTGGATGGGAGGACTCCTATAATTCACCCCTCCACTTT. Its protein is CASSIFSGWEDSYNSPLHF. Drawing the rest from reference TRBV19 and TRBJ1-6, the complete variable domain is DGGITQSPKYLFRKEGQNVTLSCEQNLNHDAMYWYRQDPGQGLRLIYYSQIVNDFQKGDIAEGYSVSREKKESFPLTVTSAQKNPTAFYLCASSIFSGWEDSYNSPLHFGNGTRLTVT.